These 27 T cell receptor beta chains originate from one sample sequenced in a study of CD8 T cells in ankylosing spondylitis (TCRdb year 2017). Library prep was done by 5' RACE. TCRdb lists the instrument as Illumina HiSeq 2500. Using fastp trimming at Q25 and MiXCR clonotype assembly, TCRdb reanalyzed the public sequencing data and kept in-frame beta chains. Under each unique CDR3 protein, matching rows form one entry showing the most common genes and DNA. For this sample the table gives about 250,000 distinct CDR3 sequences, of which 32% were detected only once. Jointly, the top ten make up around 4.5% of the sample. The sample comprised blood, either unsorted or a sorted T cell fraction (not recorded which). All receptors come from a male donor with ankylosing spondylitis or in good health (not recorded which).

The chain uses TRBV5-1 and TRBJ1-1; D is uncertain. The V gene lost 0 bases and the J gene lost 6 bases, with 9 bases spanning the gap. Germline CDR1 SGHRS, CDR2 YFSETQ. The CDR3 covers 13 residues. CDR3: CASSLGAGSEAFF. CDR3 coding DNA: TGCGCCAGCAGCTTGGGGGCTGGGTCTGAAGCTTTCTTT.

V gene TRBV5-5 combines with J gene TRBJ2-3, with TRBD1 identical over 10 bases. The J segment lost 1 base and the V segment lost 4 bases, leaving 6 bases of the junction unmatched. The V gene's germline CDR1 is SGHKS and CDR2 YYEKEE (reference sequence). The CDR3 extends over 16 amino acids. The DNA of the CDR3 is TGTGCCAGCAGCCGGTCTGGGACAGGGGGCACAGATACGCAGTATTTT. Encoded protein: CASSRSGTGGTDTQYF.

This chain links TRBV25-1 with TRBJ2-5; the match to TRBD1 covers 9 bases. The CDR3 covers 15 residues. Germline CDR1 is MGHDK and CDR2 is SYGVNS. Unmatched junction bases numbered 10, after V lost 6 bases and J lost 5 bases. Written as DNA, the CDR3 is TGTGCCAGCAGCCCTAACAGGGGGCTCGGTGAGACCCAGTACTTC. It yields the protein CASSPNRGLGETQYF.

V gene TRBV20-1 combines with J gene TRBJ2-3, with D perhaps given as TRBD1 or TRBD2 (6 bases each). Trimming pared 3 bases from V and 2 bases from J, leaving 12 bases between. Per germline, CDR1 DFQATT and CDR2 SNEGSKA (reference sequence). The CDR3 is 14 residues long. The CDR3 loop is CSASLGGTTDTQYF. CDR3 bases: TGCAGTGCTAGTTTAGGGGGGACCACAGATACGCAGTATTTT.

This clonotype was observed a handful of times. The chain joins TRBV4-1 to TRBJ2-3; no reliable D call. The CDR3 contains 13 residues. Trimming took off 0 bases at V and 8 bases at J, with 9 bases between the two ends. Germline lookup yields CDR1 MGHRA and CDR2 YSYEKL. As DNA, the CDR3 is TGCGCCAGCAGCCAAGAAGCGTTGGGTACGCAGTATTTT. Translation: CASSQEALGTQYF.

This clonotype was detected ten times or more. The V call is TRBV12-3 or TRBV12-4, the J call TRBJ2-1; unclear D gene. Trimming removed 0 bases at V and 11 bases at J, with 8 bases between. There are 12 residues in the CDR3. The CDR3 region has the DNA TGTGCCAGCAGTTTAGCGGGGTCGCAGCAGTTCTTC. This translates into CASSLAGSQQFF.

This sequence joins TRBV7-8 and TRBJ1-4, with 9 bases matching TRBD1. Per the germline V gene, CDR1 is SGHVS and CDR2 is FQNEAQ. Germline trimming cut 2 bases from V and 7 bases from J; bases unmatched to any gene: 8. CDR3 length: 16 amino acids. In DNA, the CDR3 is TGTGCCAGCAGCTTAACGGGGGGACAGGGTGGTGAAAAACTGTTTTTT. Its translation: CASSLTGGQGGEKLFF. The variable domain in full, completed from reference TRBV7-8 and TRBJ1-4, reads GAGVSQSPRYKVAKRGQDVALRCDPISGHVSLFWYQQALGQGPEFLTYFQNEAQLDKSGLPSDRFFAERPEGSVSTLKIQRTQQEDSAVYLCASSLTGGQGGEKLFFGSGTQLSVL.

The V gene is TRBV5-1, the J gene TRBJ2-7; possible D gene TRBD1, 5 bases. The CDR3 consists of 14 residues. The V end was cut by 5 bases, the J end by 3 bases, with 15 bases between. The germline CDR1 and CDR2 sequences are SGHRS and YFSETQ. In nucleotides, the CDR3 is TGCGCCAGCAGAGTTCAGGGCCTGGACTACGAGCAGTACTTC. Translation gives CASRVQGLDYEQYF.

The chain couples TRBV10-3 to TRBJ1-3, with 8 positions matching TRBD1. The CDR3 has 14 residues. CDR1 and CDR2 (germline): ENHRY, SYGVKD. V was pared by 6 bases and J by 4 bases, with 5 bases of the junction left unmatched. Here the CDR3 reads CAIRETGAGNTIYF. The CDR3 DNA is TGTGCCATCAGAGAGACAGGGGCAGGAAACACCATATATTTT.

The chain employs TRBV7-6 and TRBJ2-3; D gene ambiguous. V was cut by 5 bases and J by 2 bases, with 14 bases left in between. This CDR3 has 15 residues. Germline V gives CDR1 SGHVS, CDR2 FNYEAQ. The CDR3 coding sequence is TGTGCCAGCAGCCTTACGACACTTTCCACAGATACGCAGTATTTT. Protein product: CASSLTTLSTDTQYF.

This clonotype has a single count. The chain is built from TRBV5-1 and TRBJ2-1, with 7 nucleotides matching TRBD1. V was pared by 0 bases and J by 5 bases, with 5 bases of the junction left unmatched. The CDR3 is made up of 15 amino acids. Germline V gives CDR1 SGHRS, CDR2 YFSETQ. The CDR3 loop reads CASSLVGTVNNEQFF. The CDR3 coding sequence is TGCGCCAGCAGCTTGGTTGGGACAGTTAACAATGAGCAGTTCTTC.

This clonotype was recorded once. This may be a read error: a much more frequent sequence differs by one nucleotide. V is TRBV20-1 and J is TRBJ2-5; D possibly corresponds to TRBD1 (6 bases). Per the germline V gene, CDR1 is DFQATT and CDR2 is SNEGSKA (reference sequence). The CDR3 extends over 16 amino acids. For the CDR3, the DNA is TGCTGTGCTAGTGGGGGCTTAATCGGCAGACAAGAGACCCAGTACTTC. Its translation: CCASGGLIGRQETQYF.

This clonotype was observed at least ten times. The gene calls are TRBV6-5 and TRBJ1-2; TRBD1 is a possible D gene (5 bases). This CDR3 region has 16 residues. The germline gives CDR1 MNHEY, CDR2 SVGAGI. V lost 4 bases and J lost 0, with 15 bases in between. The CDR3 loop reads CASSSRDGNTNYGYTF. CDR3 nucleotide sequence: TGTGCCAGCAGTTCCCGGGACGGAAATACTAACTATGGCTACACCTTC.

The chain uses TRBV27 and TRBJ2-1, with 11 nucleotides matching TRBD2. Trimming cost V 6 bases and J 10 bases; bases outside gene matches: 11. Germline V gene sequence: CDR1 MNHEY, CDR2 SMNVEV (reference sequence). This CDR3 spans 15 amino acids. CDR3: CASSLLAGDYREQFF. CDR3 DNA: TGTGCCAGCAGCTTACTAGCGGGGGACTACAGGGAGCAGTTCTTC.

Only a few counts were recorded for this clonotype. V gene TRBV6-1 combines with J gene TRBJ1-4; D call uncertain. V lost 5 bases to trimming and J lost 0 bases, with 13 bases between them. The CDR3 loop spans 16 amino acids. Germline CDR1 MNHNS, CDR2 SASEGT. This CDR3 is CASSLVGPSTNEKLFF. The CDR3, as DNA: TGTGCCAGCAGTCTCGTCGGACCTTCAACTAATGAAAAACTGTTTTTT.

The rearrangement links TRBV29-1 to TRBJ2-3; D gene ambiguous. This CDR3 spans 13 amino acids. The germline V gene has CDR1 SQVTM and CDR2 ANQGSEA. V lost 6 bases to trimming and J lost 7 bases, with 17 bases between them. CDR3 loop: CSVIPLAAHTQYF. The CDR3 DNA follows: TGCAGCGTCATCCCCTTGGCCGCCCATACGCAGTATTTT.

V usage is TRBV20-1 and J usage is TRBJ2-3; 9 nucleotides align to TRBD2. V dropped 6 bases and J dropped 5; count of bases not matched to a gene: 15. The CDR3 has 16 residues. Per germline, CDR1 DFQATT and CDR2 SNEGSKA (reference sequence). CDR3 DNA: TGCAGTGCGAGAAAACTAAGCGGGGGGACCATAGATACGCAGTATTTT. Its protein product is CSARKLSGGTIDTQYF.

The rearrangement joins TRBV12-3 or TRBV12-4 to TRBJ1-1; 8 bases are a match to TRBD1. The CDR3 loop spans 17 amino acids. The V segment lost 2 bases and the J segment 2 bases; nucleotides outside the gene matches: 10. The CDR3 sequence: CASSLLQGAMENTEAFF. CDR3 coding DNA: TGTGCCAGCAGTTTATTGCAGGGGGCGATGGAAAACACTGAAGCTTTCTTT.

Many counts were recorded for this clonotype. The rearrangement links TRBV20-1 to TRBJ2-1; D gene unclear. This CDR3 has 14 amino acids. CDR1 and CDR2 from the germline V gene are DFQATT and SNEGSKA (reference sequence). Trimming left V 0 bases short and J 2 bases short, with 8 bases between. The CDR3: CSARDVVTYNEQFF. The CDR3 DNA reads TGCAGTGCTAGAGATGTAGTAACCTACAATGAGCAGTTCTTC.

In this sample, this clonotype turned up a few times. CDR3 in amino acids: CSVEPPGSLNEQFF. The CDR3 bases are TGCAGCGTTGAACCCCCTGGGAGTCTCAATGAGCAGTTCTTC. The V and J genes are TRBV29-1 and TRBJ2-1, with D perhaps matching TRBD2 (5 bases). V lost 2 bases to trimming and J lost 6 bases, with 14 bases between them. CDR1 is SQVTM, CDR2 ANQGSEA, per germline. The CDR3 loop spans 14 amino acids.

This clonotype was observed many times. The V call is TRBV20-1, the J call TRBJ2-7; TRBD2 aligns across 14 bases. CDR1 is DFQATT, CDR2 SNEGSKA, per germline (reference sequence). The CDR3 loop spans 16 amino acids. V was pared by 3 bases and J by 3 bases, with 7 bases of the junction left unmatched. The CDR3 is CSARTSGGAEIYEQYF. The CDR3 DNA is TGCAGTGCTAGGACTAGCGGGGGGGCCGAAATCTACGAGCAGTACTTC.

This clonotype was seen many times. V is TRBV6-5 and J is TRBJ2-2; D gene unclear. Per germline, CDR1 MNHEY and CDR2 SVGAGI. With 6 bases removed from V and 3 bases from J, the gap between germline ends came to 5 bases. There are 12 residues in the CDR3. CDR3 sequence reads: CASSQYTGELFF. For the CDR3, the DNA is TGTGCCAGCAGCCAATACACCGGGGAGCTGTTTTTT.

V and J are TRBV10-3 and TRBJ2-4; D unresolved. The CDR3 loop spans 14 amino acids. Trimming removed 0 bases from V and 7 bases from J, with 10 bases in between. Looked up from germline, CDR1 is ENHRY and CDR2 is SYGVKD. This CDR3 reads CAISESSPENIQYF. As DNA, the CDR3 is TGTGCCATCAGTGAGTCGTCCCCAGAGAACATTCAGTACTTC.

This clonotype showed up just a few times. The CDR3 region is CSAREPPPGQNTEAFF. CDR3 nucleotide sequence: TGCAGTGCTAGAGAGCCCCCCCCGGGCCAGAACACTGAAGCTTTCTTT. V is TRBV20-1 and J is TRBJ1-1; D is uncertain. CDR3 length equals 16 residues. Trimming took 0 bases from V and 1 from J, leaving 15 bases between them. CDR1 and CDR2 (germline): DFQATT, SNEGSKA (reference sequence).

The table lists this clonotype with a few counts. The chain is built from TRBV20-1 and TRBJ1-2; a weak D match, TRBD1 (5 bases). CDR3 length: 13 amino acids. V gave up 1 base and J gave up 7 bases, with 13 bases separating them. Germline V gene lookup returns CDR1 DFQATT and CDR2 SNEGSKA (reference sequence). Here the CDR3 reads CSARVDGAGGYTF. Written as DNA, the CDR3 is TGCAGTGCTAGAGTCGACGGGGCGGGTGGCTACACCTTC.

The chain couples TRBV11-2 to TRBJ2-5; 11 bases are shared with TRBD2. This CDR3 region has 15 residues. CDR1 SGHAT and CDR2 FQNNGV come from the germline V gene. The junction had 7 bases not matched to a gene; V was cut back by 5 bases and J by 5 bases. The CDR3 here is CASSTLTSGVETQYF. The CDR3 region has the DNA TGTGCCAGCAGCACCCTGACTAGCGGGGTGGAGACCCAGTACTTC.

This clonotype has only a few counts. This sequence joins TRBV29-1 and TRBJ2-7; possibly TRBD1 for D (6 bases). The V end was cut by 5 bases, the J end by 2 bases, with 13 bases between. The CDR3 has 13 residues. The germline gives CDR1 SQVTM, CDR2 ANQGSEA. CDR3 in amino acids: CSVTWTAAYEQYF. The CDR3 DNA follows: TGCAGCGTTACCTGGACAGCAGCCTACGAGCAGTACTTC.